The rows below give T cell receptor beta chains drawn from one sample of a study of early T cells in non-severe SARS-CoV-2 infection. TCRdb reanalysed the 5' RACE reads using MiXCR and keeps one entry per CDR3 protein. The sample has 64,000 or so distinct CDR3 sequences, roughly 12% seen once. The source material was whole blood, sampled at baseline. The receptors originated from an adult who was a healthcare worker with PCR-confirmed SARS-CoV-2 infection or an uninfected control (not recorded which). CDR3s include the opening cysteine and the closing phenylalanine or tryptophan. D genes are given only for firm matches. The size entry is marked missing in some rows and otherwise reads once, few, many or a size class.

d_gene: NA; v_gene: TRBV7-9; abundance: NA; j_gene: TRBJ2-7; CDR3nt: TGTGCCAGCAGCGACAAAAGGGATTACGAGCAGTACTTC; CDR3aa: CASSDKRDYEQYF
d_gene: NA; v_gene: TRBV29-1; abundance: once; j_gene: TRBJ1-2; CDR3nt: TGCAGCGCGGGGGACGTCTACTATGGCTACAACTTC; CDR3aa: CSAGDVYYGYNF
d_gene: NA; v_gene: TRBV4-2; abundance: few; j_gene: TRBJ2-2; CDR3nt: TGTGCCAGCAGCCTACAGGGAGGAACCGGGGAGCTGTTTTTT; CDR3aa: CASSLQGGTGELFF
d_gene: TRBD1; v_gene: TRBV6-5; abundance: few; j_gene: TRBJ1-1; CDR3nt: TGTGCCAGCAGTGGATCCAGGGGGAAGAACACTGAAGCTTTCTTT; CDR3aa: CASSGSRGKNTEAFF
d_gene: NA; v_gene: TRBV12-3/TRBV12-4; abundance: many; j_gene: TRBJ1-1; CDR3nt: TGTGCCAGCAGCCCGGGGACACAAAACACTGAAGCTTTCTTT; CDR3aa: CASSPGTQNTEAFF
d_gene: NA; v_gene: TRBV9; abundance: many; j_gene: TRBJ1-1; CDR3nt: TGTGCCAGCAGCGTAGGGGGTCAGCGGCTGAACACTGAAGCTTTCTTT; CDR3aa: CASSVGGQRLNTEAFF
d_gene: TRBD2; v_gene: TRBV29-1; abundance: once; j_gene: TRBJ2-7; CDR3nt: TGCAGCGCTCCTGGGACTAGCGGGGGCGACGAGCAGTACTTC; CDR3aa: CSAPGTSGGDEQYF
d_gene: NA; v_gene: TRBV19; abundance: NA; j_gene: TRBJ2-3; CDR3nt: TGTGCCAGTACGCTGGCGGAGGCGGCAGATACGCAGTATTTT; CDR3aa: CASTLAEAADTQYF
d_gene: NA; v_gene: TRBV5-6; abundance: few; j_gene: TRBJ1-1; CDR3nt: TGTGCCAGCAGCATCTTTTCTGACGGCGGCATGAACACTGAAGCTTTCTTT; CDR3aa: CASSIFSDGGMNTEAFF
d_gene: NA; v_gene: TRBV7-9; abundance: few; j_gene: TRBJ2-7; CDR3nt: TGTGCCAGCAGCCCCGGGATCATCTACGAGCAGTACTTC; CDR3aa: CASSPGIIYEQYF
d_gene: TRBD1; v_gene: TRBV14; abundance: few; j_gene: TRBJ2-2; CDR3nt: TGTGCCAGCAGCTGGGACAGGGCCGGGGAGCTGTTTTTT; CDR3aa: CASSWDRAGELFF
d_gene: NA; v_gene: TRBV12-3/TRBV12-4; abundance: few; j_gene: TRBJ1-2; CDR3nt: TGTGCCAGCAGCTATCGGGGGGCTGGTGGCTACACCTTC; CDR3aa: CASSYRGAGGYTF
d_gene: NA; v_gene: TRBV5-6; abundance: NA; j_gene: TRBJ1-2; CDR3nt: TGTGCCAGCAGCTTGCTATCTGGCTACACCTTC; CDR3aa: CASSLLSGYTF
d_gene: TRBD2; v_gene: TRBV11-2; abundance: many; j_gene: TRBJ2-3; CDR3nt: TGTGCCAGCAGCTTAGAGGGGAACTTACTAGCGGGGGGCCCACTTCCTAGCACAGATACGCAGTATTTT; CDR3aa: CASSLEGNLLAGGPLPSTDTQYF
d_gene: TRBD2; v_gene: TRBV2; abundance: NA; j_gene: TRBJ2-5; CDR3nt: TGTGCCAGCAGTCCATTGGGACTAGCGGGGGAGGAGACCCAGTACTTC; CDR3aa: CASSPLGLAGEETQYF
d_gene: NA; v_gene: TRBV7-9; abundance: few; j_gene: TRBJ2-2; CDR3nt: TGTGCCAGCAGCTTAGCCTCGGACGGCGCGGCCGGGGAGCTGTTTTTT; CDR3aa: CASSLASDGAAGELFF
d_gene: NA; v_gene: TRBV5-1; abundance: few; j_gene: TRBJ1-1; CDR3nt: TGCGCCAGCAGCCCTACTCAGGGCAAGAACACTGAAGCTTTCTTT; CDR3aa: CASSPTQGKNTEAFF
d_gene: TRBD2; v_gene: TRBV5-4; abundance: many; j_gene: TRBJ2-3; CDR3nt: TGTGCCAGCAGCCCCCGCCCCGGACTAGCGGGGGGGCGCTTGGGCACAGATACGCAGTATTTT; CDR3aa: CASSPRPGLAGGRLGTDTQYF
d_gene: NA; v_gene: TRBV2; abundance: few; j_gene: TRBJ1-5; CDR3nt: TGTGCCAGCAGTGGACAGCTCAATCAGCCCCAGCATTTT; CDR3aa: CASSGQLNQPQHF
d_gene: NA; v_gene: TRBV20-1; abundance: medium-sized; j_gene: TRBJ2-7; CDR3nt: TGCAGTGCTAGAGACAGGGCCTCCTACGAGCAGTACTTC; CDR3aa: CSARDRASYEQYF
d_gene: NA; v_gene: TRBV5-5; abundance: few; j_gene: TRBJ1-1; CDR3nt: TGTGCCAGCAGCTTGATGGACAGGAACACTGAAGCTTTCTTT; CDR3aa: CASSLMDRNTEAFF
d_gene: NA; v_gene: TRBV18; abundance: NA; j_gene: TRBJ2-7; CDR3nt: TGTGCCAGCTCTCAGAGGGAGTTGAGAGAGCAGTACTTC; CDR3aa: CASSQRELREQYF
d_gene: NA; v_gene: TRBV10-3; abundance: few; j_gene: TRBJ2-7; CDR3nt: TGTGCCATCGGCCACAACTCCTACGAGCAGTACTTC; CDR3aa: CAIGHNSYEQYF
d_gene: NA; v_gene: TRBV21-1; abundance: many; j_gene: TRBJ1-4; CDR3nt: TGTGCCAGCAGCAAAGCAGGGGGGAATGGGGCTAATGAAAAACTGTTTTTT; CDR3aa: CASSKAGGNGANEKLFF
d_gene: NA; v_gene: TRBV5-1; abundance: NA; j_gene: TRBJ2-4; CDR3nt: TGCGCCAGCAGCTCGTCCCCCCTGGACGAGAAGGACTTC; CDR3aa: CASSSSPLDEKDF
d_gene: TRBD2; v_gene: TRBV7-3; abundance: many; j_gene: TRBJ2-3; CDR3nt: TGTGCCAGCAGCTTAATTCCCCTAGCGGGTGGCACAGATACGCAGTATTTT; CDR3aa: CASSLIPLAGGTDTQYF
d_gene: NA; v_gene: TRBV5-4; abundance: few; j_gene: TRBJ2-1; CDR3nt: TGTGCCAGCAGCTTGCCCATAGGCGAGCAGTTCTTC; CDR3aa: CASSLPIGEQFF
d_gene: NA; v_gene: TRBV5-1; abundance: NA; j_gene: TRBJ1-2; CDR3nt: TGCGCCAGCAGCTTGGGGGATTACTATGGCTACACCTTC; CDR3aa: CASSLGDYYGYTF
d_gene: NA; v_gene: TRBV7-8; abundance: many; j_gene: TRBJ2-1; CDR3nt: TGTGCCAGCAGCTTAGTTGGGTGGCCTACCTCCTACAATGAGCAGTTCTTC; CDR3aa: CASSLVGWPTSYNEQFF